Listed below are T cell receptor beta chains from one sample, sequenced in a study of blood T cell repertoires in COVID-19. TCRdb keeps only in-frame clones here, not all; method: immunoSEQ multiplex PCR. The data contain approximately 65,000 clones, around 90% of them singletons. Specimen: peripheral blood. These receptors came from a man aged 45 to 65 with COVID-19, enrolled during active disease. Both conserved end residues are part of each CDR3. D genes are given only for firm matches. The size entry is marked missing in some rows and otherwise reads once, few, many or a size class.

TRBJ1-1 | TRBD1 | NA | TRBV29-1 | CSVPTGGALNTEAFF | TGCAGCGTTCCAACAGGGGGTGCCTTGAACACTGAAGCTTTCTTT
TRBJ2-5 | NA | NA | TRBV30 | CAWSTTPRRETQYF | TGTGCCTGGAGTACTACCCCGCGAAGGGAGACCCAGTACTTC
TRBJ2-2 | NA | NA | TRBV6-5 | CASGQINTGELFF | TGTGCCAGCGGACAGATAAACACCGGGGAGCTGTTTTTT
TRBJ2-1 | NA | once | TRBV5-6 | CASSLPRVYNEQFF | TGTGCCAGCAGCTTGCCCAGGGTCTACAATGAGCAGTTCTTC
TRBJ2-1 | TRBD2 | once | TRBV4-3 | CASSQAGTGGGLSSYNEQFF | TGCGCCAGCAGCCAAGCGGGGACTGGGGGGGGATTGAGCTCCTACAATGAGCAGTTCTTC
TRBJ1-1 | TRBD1 | NA | TRBV5-1 | CASRSGRGPPNTEAFF | TGCGCCAGCAGATCGGGAAGGGGGCCGCCGAACACTGAAGCTTTCTTT
TRBJ2-1 | TRBD1 | NA | TRBV7-8 | CASRPDRSSYNEQFF | TGTGCCAGCAGACCGGACAGGAGTTCCTACAATGAGCAGTTCTTC
TRBJ2-6 | TRBD1 | NA | TRBV7-2 | CASSPDGTGGYGANVLTF | TGTGCCAGCAGCCCCGACGGGACAGGGGGCTATGGGGCCAACGTCCTGACTTTC
TRBJ2-1 | TRBD2 | few | TRBV10-2 | CASREDYNEQFF | TGCGCCAGCCGGGAGGACTACAATGAGCAGTTCTTC
TRBJ2-3 | NA | NA | TRBV2 | CASTPWGEGPDTQYF | TGTGCCAGCACCCCTTGGGGAGAGGGCCCAGATACGCAGTATTTT
TRBJ1-4 | NA | NA | TRBV7-2 | CASSLRRGRSNEKLFF | TGTGCCAGCAGCTTAAGGAGGGGCCGGTCTAATGAAAAACTGTTTTTT
TRBJ2-2 | TRBD1 | once | TRBV29-1 | CSVGDRVNTGELFF | TGCAGCGTTGGGGACAGGGTGAACACCGGGGAGCTGTTTTTT
TRBJ1-5 | TRBD1 | NA | TRBV28 | CASSLPPGQVPFKAIGQPQHF | TGTGCCAGCAGTCTCCCGCCGGGACAGGTGCCCTTTAAAGCAATCGGTCAGCCCCAGCATTTT
TRBJ1-5 | NA | once | TRBV7-2 | CASSLYRDQPQHF | TGTGCCAGCAGCCTGTATCGAGATCAGCCCCAGCATTTT
TRBJ1-2 | TRBD1 | NA | TRBV28 | CASSSSAAGGPSGYTF | TGTGCCAGCAGTTCATCGGCGGCAGGGGGGCCCAGTGGCTACACCTTC
TRBJ2-3 | TRBD2 | NA | TRBV5-1 | CASSPLGLAGVGTDTQYF | TGCGCCAGCAGCCCTTTGGGACTAGCGGGAGTAGGCACAGATACGCAGTATTTT
TRBJ1-5 | NA | NA | TRBV25-1 | CASSPRGSNQPQHF | TGTGCCAGCAGCCCCCGGGGGAGCAATCAGCCCCAGCATTTT
TRBJ1-3 | NA | NA | TRBV25-1 | CASSRQAGNTIYF | TGTGCCAGCAGCCGACAGGCTGGAAACACCATATATTTT
TRBJ2-7 | TRBD2 | NA | TRBV7-2 | CASTGLAGHSIGYEQYF | TGTGCCAGCACCGGACTAGCGGGACATAGCATTGGGTACGAGCAGTACTTC
TRBJ2-7 | TRBD2 | NA | TRBV7-9 | CASSLLASGPYEQYF | TGTGCCAGCAGCTTATTGGCTAGCGGCCCCTACGAGCAGTACTTC
TRBJ2-3 | TRBD2 | once | TRBV4-3 | CASSQDPGLSGNHTQYF | TGCGCCAGCAGCCAAGATCCCGGACTTAGCGGGAACCATACGCAGTATTTT
TRBJ2-2 | TRBD2 | NA | TRBV6-5 | CASSLSGTGGELFF | TGTGCCAGCAGCCTCAGCGGGACTGGCGGGGAGCTGTTTTTT
TRBJ2-1 | TRBD1 | NA | TRBV7-2 | CASSLVSGTAPYNEQFF | TGTGCCAGCAGCTTAGTCTCCGGGACAGCTCCCTACAATGAGCAGTTCTTC
TRBJ1-3 | NA | NA | TRBV5-5 | CASSFSASRSGNTIYF | TGTGCCAGCAGCTTTAGCGCATCTCGTTCTGGAAACACCATATATTTT
TRBJ1-1 | NA | NA | TRBV7-3 | CASSLMGENTEAFF | TGTGCCAGCAGCTTAATGGGCGAGAACACTGAAGCTTTCTTT
TRBJ1-2 | TRBD1 | NA | TRBV5-4 | CASSNRGLRHGYTF | TGTGCCAGCAGCAACAGGGGACTGAGACATGGCTACACCTTC
TRBJ2-7 | NA | few | TRBV5-5 | CASSPPGVPYEQYF | TGTGCCAGCAGCCCCCCGGGGGTCCCCTACGAGCAGTACTTC
TRBJ1-1 | NA | NA | TRBV6-5 | CASTTGGLAFF | TGTGCCAGCACCACGGGTGGTCTGGCTTTCTTT
TRBJ1-5 | NA | NA | TRBV5-5 | CASSLWEGNQPQHF | TGTGCCAGCAGCTTGTGGGAGGGCAATCAGCCCCAGCATTTT
TRBJ1-1 | NA | NA | TRBV28 | CASSYTEAFF | TGTGCCAGCAGCTACACTGAAGCTTTCTTT
TRBJ2-7 | TRBD2 | NA | TRBV4-1 | CASSQEGEGRTYYEQYF | TGCGCCAGCAGCCAAGAAGGGGAGGGGCGGACCTACTACGAGCAGTACTTC
TRBJ1-1 | NA | once | TRBV2 | CASSSTGGEAFF | TGTGCCAGCAGTTCGACTGGGGGGGAAGCTTTCTTT